Shown below are 3 T cell receptor beta chains from a single sample sequenced in a study of blood T cell repertoires in COVID-19. Using immunoSEQ multiplex PCR, the repertoire was profiled, and TCRdb retains in-frame clones only, with some absent. Of approximately 120,000 clones in the sample, more than 70% were seen once. Material: peripheral blood. Receptor source: a human donor in a cohort sampled during active COVID-19.

This chain uses TRBV7-9 with TRBJ1-1; 7 bases match TRBD1. From germline, CDR1 is SEHNR and CDR2 FQNEAQ (reference sequence). V lost 2 bases and J lost 4; bases outside the gene matches: 1. The CDR3 covers 13 residues. The CDR3 loop is CASSLQGGTEAFF. CDR3 bases: TGTGCCAGCAGCTTACAGGGGGGCACTGAAGCTTTCTTT.

This clone was seen once. This chain links TRBV20-1 with TRBJ2-7, with D possibly matching TRBD2 (6 bases). The CDR3 contains 11 residues. V gave up 8 bases and J gave up 7 bases, with 15 bases separating them. CDR1 and CDR2 (germline): DFQATT, SNEGSKA (reference sequence). Here the CDR3 reads CSSGSGREQYF. The CDR3 DNA sequence: TGCAGTTCAGGGTCGGGGAGGGAGCAGTACTTC.

A word on this clone: Different DNA sequences within this sample yield the same CDR3. The chain has TRBV18 and TRBJ2-7; 11 bases agree with TRBD1. This CDR3 comprises 14 residues. The V and J ends lost 2 bases and 5 bases, in that order; junction bases with no gene match: 2. CDR1 and CDR2 from the germline V gene are KGHSH and LQKENI. CDR3 coding DNA: TGTGCCAGCTCACCAGGGACAGGGGGGGACGAGCAGTACTTC. Its translation: CASSPGTGGDEQYF. The full variable domain, with the rest looked up from reference TRBV18 and TRBJ2-7, is NAGVMQNPRHLVRRRGQEARLRCSPMKGHSHVYWYRQLPEEGLKFMVYLQKENIIDESGMPKERFSAEFPKEGPSILRIQQVVRGDSAAYFCASSPGTGGDEQYFGPGTRLTVT.